This TCR beta chain was retrieved from a study of blood T cell repertoires in COVID-19. The germline V gene has CDR1 MNHEY and CDR2 SVGEGT. The CDR3 has 14 amino acids. Trimming shortened V by 6 bases and J by 4 bases, and 12 bases separated the two germline ends. The authors' processing: Estimation of nucleated cell counts relied on the amplification of reference gene primers. Assay used: immunoSEQ multiplex PCR; TCRdb lists only in-frame clones, some missing. V and J calls and clone size are those listed in that table; D and trimming were worked out from the DNA. The sample holds about 170,000 clones, 88% seen once.

The chain employs TRBV6-2 or TRBV6-3 and TRBJ2-2; the D call may be TRBD1 or TRBD2 (5 bases each). Sequencing was carried out using peripheral blood. The source of this sequence is a man over 45 who had recovered from COVID-19. CDR3 protein: CASSPGRRTGELFF. The CDR3 bases are TGTGCCAGCAGCCCGGGGCGGCGCACCGGGGAGCTGTTTTTT.